This T cell receptor beta chain stems from a study of CD8 T cells in ankylosing spondylitis. Study-level points and caveats: One TCR beta motif, made up of fewer than 10 highly homologous variants, appeared characteristic of ankylosing spondylitis blood. Some of the motif variants had earlier been found in reactive arthritis patients' fluid and blood. CD8+ by phenotype, disease-linked clones were relatively rare in peripheral blood.

In the case of this clonotype: Its antigen is as yet unknown.

Preparation of TCR beta libraries was done by quantitative 5'-RACE with molecular barcodes. TCRdb re-analysed the 5' RACE reads in MiXCR, keeping a single row per CDR3 protein. The top ten clones hold approximately 48% of a sample with over 30,000 distinct CDR3 sequences, about 15% of them seen once. Germline CDR1 and CDR2: SGHTA and FQGTGA. V dropped 1 base and J dropped 5 bases, with 11 bases sitting between them. This CDR3 region has 14 residues. Sequencing input: blood. This clonotype originated in a male donor with ankylosing spondylitis or in good health (not recorded which). V gene TRBV7-3 combines with J gene TRBJ2-5; D perhaps matches TRBD1 (5 bases). This CDR3 is CASSLNRQHETQYF. Written as DNA, the CDR3 is TGTGCCAGCAGCTTAAACCGACAGCACGAGACCCAGTACTTC.